This TCR beta chain was observed in a study of blood T cell repertoires in COVID-19. Sequencing was performed with immunoSEQ multiplex PCR; in TCRdb, only in-frame clones are kept and a portion is missing. The sample has over 100,000 clones; more than 75% are singletons. Patients at the Seattle site were enrolled during active infection and followed longitudinally. CDR3 length: 13 amino acids. V shed 5 bases and J shed 5 bases, with 10 bases lying between them. CDR1 and CDR2 from the germline V gene are MNHNY and SVGAGI (reference sequence). V usage is TRBV6-6 and J usage is TRBJ1-5, with a possible D match to TRBD1 (5 bases). The origin of this receptor is a woman aged 70-85 years with COVID-19, enrolled during active disease. The specimen was peripheral blood. The CDR3 coding sequence is TGTGCCAGCAGTACTGGGACTCATCAGCCCCAGCATTTT. It translates to CASSTGTHQPQHF.